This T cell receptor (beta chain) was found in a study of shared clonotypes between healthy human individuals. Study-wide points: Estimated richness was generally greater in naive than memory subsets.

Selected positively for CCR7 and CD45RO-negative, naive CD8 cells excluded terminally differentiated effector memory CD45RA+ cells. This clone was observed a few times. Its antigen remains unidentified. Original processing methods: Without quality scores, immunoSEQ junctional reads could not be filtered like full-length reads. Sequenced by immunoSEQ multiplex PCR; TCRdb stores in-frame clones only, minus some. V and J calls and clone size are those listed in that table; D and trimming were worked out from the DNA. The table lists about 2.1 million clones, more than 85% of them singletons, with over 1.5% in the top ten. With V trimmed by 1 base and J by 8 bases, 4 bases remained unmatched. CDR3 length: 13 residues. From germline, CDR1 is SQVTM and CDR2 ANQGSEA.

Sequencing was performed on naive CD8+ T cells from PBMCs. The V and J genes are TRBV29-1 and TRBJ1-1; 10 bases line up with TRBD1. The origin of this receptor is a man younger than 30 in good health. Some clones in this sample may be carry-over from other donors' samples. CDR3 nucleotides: TGCAGCGTTGAAGTAGGGACAGGGGAGGAAGCTTTCTTT. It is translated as CSVEVGTGEEAFF.